The clone carrying this T cell receptor beta chain was picked up a small number of times. The entry originates in a study of blood T cells in healthy people across ages. Through a sample-barcoded 5' primer and a J-beta primer mix, a second PCR was run for roughly 7 to 11 cycles. TCRdb called the 5' RACE reads again in MiXCR, with one record for every CDR3 protein. The sample contains about 1 million distinct CDR3 sequences, 35% to 50% of which appear only once. CDR3 length equals 14 residues. CDR1 and CDR2 from the germline V gene are MNHEY and SVGEGT. The germline V and J ends were trimmed by 8 bases and 1 base, with 12 bases remaining between them.

V and J are TRBV6-2 or TRBV6-3 and TRBJ1-5; perhaps TRBD1 as D (6 bases). Sequenced input: blood. The TCR comes from a woman aged 60-75 years in good health. The CDR3 reads CASGRGLSNQPQHF. The CDR3 bases are TGTGCCAGCGGCAGGGGTCTAAGCAATCAGCCCCAGCATTTT.